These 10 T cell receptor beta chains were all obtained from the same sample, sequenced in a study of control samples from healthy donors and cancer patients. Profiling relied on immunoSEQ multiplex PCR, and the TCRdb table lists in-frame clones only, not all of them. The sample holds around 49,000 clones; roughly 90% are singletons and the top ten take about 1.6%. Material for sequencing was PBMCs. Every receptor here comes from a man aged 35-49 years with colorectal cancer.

For the CDR3, the DNA is TGTGCCAGCAGCGAACAGCCCAATCAGCCCCAGCATTTT. Its protein product is CASSEQPNQPQHF. The gene calls are TRBV9 and TRBJ1-5; D not certain. Germline loops: CDR1 SGDLS, CDR2 YYNGEE. The V gene lost 3 bases and the J gene lost 3 bases, with 7 bases spanning the gap. The CDR3 has 13 residues.

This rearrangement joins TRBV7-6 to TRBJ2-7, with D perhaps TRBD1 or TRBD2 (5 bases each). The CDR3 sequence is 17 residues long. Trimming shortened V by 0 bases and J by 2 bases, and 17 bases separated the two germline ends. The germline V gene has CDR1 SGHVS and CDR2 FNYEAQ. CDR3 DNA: TGTGCCAGCAGCTTAGCCCCCCCGGGACCCCGGCCCTACGAGCAGTACTTC. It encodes CASSLAPPGPRPYEQYF.

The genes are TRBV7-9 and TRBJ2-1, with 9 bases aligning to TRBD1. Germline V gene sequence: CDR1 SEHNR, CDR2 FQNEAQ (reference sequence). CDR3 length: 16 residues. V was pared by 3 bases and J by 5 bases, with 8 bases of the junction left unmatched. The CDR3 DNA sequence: TGTGCCAGCAGCTTTCTCATGGGACAGGGTAACAATGAGCAGTTCTTC. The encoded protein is CASSFLMGQGNNEQFF.

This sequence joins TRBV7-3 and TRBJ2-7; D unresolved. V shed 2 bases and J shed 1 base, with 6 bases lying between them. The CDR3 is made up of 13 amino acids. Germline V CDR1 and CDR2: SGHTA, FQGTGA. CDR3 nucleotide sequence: TGTGCCAGCAGCTTAGACGCTTCCTACGAGCAGTACTTC. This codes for CASSLDASYEQYF.

CDR3 DNA sequence: TGTGCCAGCAGTCCACCGGCGGGGGAGACCCAGTACTTC. Amino acid sequence: CASSPPAGETQYF. This rearrangement joins TRBV7-9 to TRBJ2-5, with a possible D match to TRBD2 (6 bases). Trimming shortened V by 6 bases and J by 5 bases, and 13 bases separated the two germline ends. Per germline, CDR1 SEHNR and CDR2 FQNEAQ (reference sequence). The CDR3 spans 13 residues. Using reference TRBV7-9 and TRBJ2-5 for the parts outside the CDR3, the full variable domain is DTGVSQNPRHKITKRGQNVTFRCDPISEHNRLYWYRQTLGQGPEFLTYFQNEAQLEKSRLLSDRFSAERPKGSFSTLEIQRTEQGDSAMYLCASSPPAGETQYFGPGTRLLVL.

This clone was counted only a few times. The CDR3 is CASSQDWVQGVNTGELFF. CDR3 DNA sequence: TGCGCCAGCAGCCAAGATTGGGTACAGGGAGTAAACACCGGGGAGCTGTTTTTT. V gene TRBV4-3 combines with J gene TRBJ2-2; D perhaps matches TRBD1 (6 bases). The CDR3 sequence is 18 residues long. V shed 0 bases and J shed 2 bases, with 16 bases lying between them. Germline V CDR1 and CDR2: LGHNA, YSLEER.

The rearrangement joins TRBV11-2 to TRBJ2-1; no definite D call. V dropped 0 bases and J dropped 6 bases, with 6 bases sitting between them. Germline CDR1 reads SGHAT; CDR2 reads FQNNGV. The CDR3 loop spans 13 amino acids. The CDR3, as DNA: TGTGCCAGCAGCTTAGAAGCGTTCAATGAGCAGTTCTTC. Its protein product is CASSLEAFNEQFF.

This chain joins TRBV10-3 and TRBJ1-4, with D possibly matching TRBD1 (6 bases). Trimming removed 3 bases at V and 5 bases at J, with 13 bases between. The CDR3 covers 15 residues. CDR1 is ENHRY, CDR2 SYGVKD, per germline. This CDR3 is CAISDHRDSNEKLFF. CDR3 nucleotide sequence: TGTGCCATCAGTGACCACAGGGACTCGAATGAAAAACTGTTTTTT.

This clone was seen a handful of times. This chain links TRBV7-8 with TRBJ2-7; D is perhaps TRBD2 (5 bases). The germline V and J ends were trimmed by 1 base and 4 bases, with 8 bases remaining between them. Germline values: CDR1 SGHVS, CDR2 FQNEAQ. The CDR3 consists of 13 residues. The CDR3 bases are TGTGCCAGCAGCTTAGGTTGGACTTACGAGCAGTACTTC. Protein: CASSLGWTYEQYF.

CDR3 protein: CASSQAQHMDWSNYGYTF. The CDR3 nucleotides are TGTGCCAGCAGCCAAGCCCAGCACATGGACTGGAGTAACTATGGCTACACCTTC. The rearrangement uses TRBV14 and TRBJ1-2; no clear D gene. Deletions cut 1 base from V and 1 base from J, with 19 bases between. This CDR3 region has 18 residues. In germline, CDR1 is SGHDN, CDR2 FVKESK. The full variable domain, rest sourced from reference TRBV14 and TRBJ1-2, is EAGVTQFPSHSVIEKGQTVTLRCDPISGHDNLYWYRRVMGKEIKFLLHFVKESKQDESGMPNNRFLAERTGGTYSTLKVQPAELEDSGVYFCASSQAQHMDWSNYGYTFGSGTRLTVV.